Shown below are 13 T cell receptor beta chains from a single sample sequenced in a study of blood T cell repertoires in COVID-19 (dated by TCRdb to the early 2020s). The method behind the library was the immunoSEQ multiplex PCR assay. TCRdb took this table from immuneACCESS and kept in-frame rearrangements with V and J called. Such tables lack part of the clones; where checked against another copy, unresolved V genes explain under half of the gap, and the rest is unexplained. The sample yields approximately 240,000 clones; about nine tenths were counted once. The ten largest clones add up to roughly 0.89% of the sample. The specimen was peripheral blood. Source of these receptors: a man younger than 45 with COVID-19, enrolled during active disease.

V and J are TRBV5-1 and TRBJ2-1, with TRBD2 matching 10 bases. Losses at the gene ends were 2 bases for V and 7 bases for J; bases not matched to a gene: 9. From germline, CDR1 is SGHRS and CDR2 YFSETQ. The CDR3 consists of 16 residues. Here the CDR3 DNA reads TGCGCCAGCAGCTTCCAGAGCGGGGGGGCCCTTAATGAGCAGTTCTTC. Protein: CASSFQSGGALNEQFF.

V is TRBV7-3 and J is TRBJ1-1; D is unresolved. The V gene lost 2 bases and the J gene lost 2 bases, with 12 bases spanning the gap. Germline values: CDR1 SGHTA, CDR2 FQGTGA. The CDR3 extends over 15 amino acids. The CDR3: CASSLGGALNTEAFF. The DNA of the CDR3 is TGTGCCAGCAGCTTAGGAGGAGCTCTAAACACTGAAGCTTTCTTT. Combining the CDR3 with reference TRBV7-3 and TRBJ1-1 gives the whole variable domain GAGVSQTPSNKVTEKGKYVELRCDPISGHTALYWYRQSLGQGPEFLIYFQGTGAADDSGLPNDRFFAVRPEGSVSTLKIQRTERGDSAVYLCASSLGGALNTEAFFGQGTRLTVV.

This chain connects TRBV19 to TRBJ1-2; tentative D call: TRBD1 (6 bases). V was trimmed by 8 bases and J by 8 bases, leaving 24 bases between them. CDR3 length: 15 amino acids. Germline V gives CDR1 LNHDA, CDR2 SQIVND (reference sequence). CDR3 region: CASDEGQLLRGGYTF. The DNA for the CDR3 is TGTGCCAGTGACGAAGGACAGCTTCTTCGTGGGGGCTACACCTTC.

The CDR3, as DNA: TGTGCCAGCAGCGCGAGCCAAGAGACCCAGTACTTC. Its protein product is CASSASQETQYF. The J gene is TRBJ2-5, the V gene TRBV11-2; no firm D call. CDR1 SGHAT and CDR2 FQNNGV come from the germline V gene. The CDR3 has 12 residues. Trimming stripped 5 bases from V and 1 base from J, with 5 bases between. The entire variable domain, with the rest obtained from reference TRBV11-2 and TRBJ2-5, is as follows: EAGVAQSPRYKIIEKRQSVAFWCNPISGHATLYWYQQILGQGPKLLIQFQNNGVVDDSQLPKDRFSAERLKGVDSTLKIQPAKLEDSAVYLCASSASQETQYFGPGTRLLVL.

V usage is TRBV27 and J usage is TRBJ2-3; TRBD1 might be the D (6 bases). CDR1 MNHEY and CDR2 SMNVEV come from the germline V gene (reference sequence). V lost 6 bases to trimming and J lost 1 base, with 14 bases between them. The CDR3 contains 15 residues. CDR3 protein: CASRTGWMGTDTQYF. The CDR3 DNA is TGTGCCAGCAGAACAGGGTGGATGGGCACAGATACGCAGTATTTT.

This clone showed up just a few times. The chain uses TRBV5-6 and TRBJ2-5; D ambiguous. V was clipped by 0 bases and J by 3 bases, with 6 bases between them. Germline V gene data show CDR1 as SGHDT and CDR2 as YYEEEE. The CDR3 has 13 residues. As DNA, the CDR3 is TGTGCCAGCAGCTTGGTGGCAGAAGAGACCCAGTACTTC. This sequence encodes CASSLVAEETQYF.

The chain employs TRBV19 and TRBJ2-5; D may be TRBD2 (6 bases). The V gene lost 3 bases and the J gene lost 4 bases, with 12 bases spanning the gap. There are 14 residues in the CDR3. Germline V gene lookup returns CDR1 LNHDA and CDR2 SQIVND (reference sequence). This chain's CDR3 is CASSITSLRETQYF. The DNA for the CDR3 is TGTGCCAGTAGTATTACTAGCCTCCGAGAGACCCAGTACTTC.

The CDR3 sequence: CASGAGGLGYTF. The CDR3, as DNA: TGTGCCAGCGGAGCAGGGGGCTTAGGCTACACCTTC. V gene TRBV6-5 combines with J gene TRBJ1-2, with 8 positions matching TRBD1. Germline loops: CDR1 MNHEY, CDR2 SVGAGI. With V trimmed by 8 bases and J by 8 bases, 7 bases remained unmatched. The length of the CDR3 is 12 residues.

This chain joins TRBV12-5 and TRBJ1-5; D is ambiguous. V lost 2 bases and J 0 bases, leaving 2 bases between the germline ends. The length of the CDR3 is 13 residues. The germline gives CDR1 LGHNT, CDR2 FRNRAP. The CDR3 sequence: CASGLYSNQPQHF. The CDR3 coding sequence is TGTGCTAGTGGTTTGTATAGCAATCAGCCCCAGCATTTT. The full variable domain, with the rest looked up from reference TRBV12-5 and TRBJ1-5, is DARVTQTPRHKVTEMGQEVTMRCQPILGHNTVFWYRQTMMQGLELLAYFRNRAPLDDSGMPKDRFSAEMPDATLATLKIQPSEPRDSAVYFCASGLYSNQPQHFGDGTRLSIL.

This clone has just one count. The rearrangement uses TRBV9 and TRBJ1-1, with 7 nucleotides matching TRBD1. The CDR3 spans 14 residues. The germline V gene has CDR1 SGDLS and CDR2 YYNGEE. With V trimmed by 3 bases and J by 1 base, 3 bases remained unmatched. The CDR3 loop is CASSAGQTNTEAFF. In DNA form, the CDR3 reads TGTGCCAGCAGCGCGGGACAGACGAACACTGAAGCTTTCTTT.

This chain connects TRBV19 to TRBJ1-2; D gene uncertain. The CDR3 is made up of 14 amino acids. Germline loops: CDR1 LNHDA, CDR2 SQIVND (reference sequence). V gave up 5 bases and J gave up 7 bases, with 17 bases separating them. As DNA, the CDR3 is TGTGCCAGTAGTCTATCGGAGCCCGTACGTGGCTACACCTTC. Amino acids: CASSLSEPVRGYTF.

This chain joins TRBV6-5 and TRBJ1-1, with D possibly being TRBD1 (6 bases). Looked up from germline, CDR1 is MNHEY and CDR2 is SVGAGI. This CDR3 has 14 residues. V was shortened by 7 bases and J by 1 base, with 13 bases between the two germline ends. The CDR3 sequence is CASNLGAANTEAFF. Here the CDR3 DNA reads TGTGCCAGCAACCTGGGGGCGGCGAACACTGAAGCTTTCTTT.

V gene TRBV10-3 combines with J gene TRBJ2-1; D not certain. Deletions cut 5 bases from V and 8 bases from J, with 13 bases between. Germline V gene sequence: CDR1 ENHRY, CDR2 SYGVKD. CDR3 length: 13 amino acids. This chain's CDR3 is CAISPKRQDEQFF. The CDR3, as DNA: TGTGCCATCAGTCCAAAGAGACAAGATGAGCAGTTCTTC.